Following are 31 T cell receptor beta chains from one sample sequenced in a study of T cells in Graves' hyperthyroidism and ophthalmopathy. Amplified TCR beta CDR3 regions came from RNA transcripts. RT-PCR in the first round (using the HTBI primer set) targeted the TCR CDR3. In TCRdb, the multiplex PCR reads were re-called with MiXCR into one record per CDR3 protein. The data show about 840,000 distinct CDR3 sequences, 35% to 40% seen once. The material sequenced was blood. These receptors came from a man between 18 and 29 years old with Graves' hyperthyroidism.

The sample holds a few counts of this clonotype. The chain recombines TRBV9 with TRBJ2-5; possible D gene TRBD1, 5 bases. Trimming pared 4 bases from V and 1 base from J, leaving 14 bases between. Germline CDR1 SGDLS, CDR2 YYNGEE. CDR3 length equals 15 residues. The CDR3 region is CASSSQGVGQETQYF. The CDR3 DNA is TGTGCCAGCAGCTCCCAGGGTGTGGGCCAAGAGACCCAGTACTTC.

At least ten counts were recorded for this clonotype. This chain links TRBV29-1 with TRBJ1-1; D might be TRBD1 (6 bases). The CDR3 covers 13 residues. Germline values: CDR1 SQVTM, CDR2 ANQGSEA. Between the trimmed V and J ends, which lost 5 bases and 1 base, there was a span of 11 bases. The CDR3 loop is CSVWTAENTEAFF. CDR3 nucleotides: TGCAGCGTTTGGACAGCGGAGAACACTGAAGCTTTCTTT.

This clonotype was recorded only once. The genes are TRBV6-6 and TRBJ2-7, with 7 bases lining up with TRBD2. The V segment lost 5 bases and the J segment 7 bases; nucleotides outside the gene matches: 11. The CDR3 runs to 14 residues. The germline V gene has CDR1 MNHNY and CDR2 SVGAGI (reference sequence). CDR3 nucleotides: TGTGCCAGCAGTAACCGCCCTAGCGGTAGAGAGCAGTACTTC. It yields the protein CASSNRPSGREQYF.

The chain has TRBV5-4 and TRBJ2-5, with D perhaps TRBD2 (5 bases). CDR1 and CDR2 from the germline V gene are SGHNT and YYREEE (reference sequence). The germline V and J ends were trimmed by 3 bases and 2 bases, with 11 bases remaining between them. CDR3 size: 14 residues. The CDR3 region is CASSSEGHQETQYF. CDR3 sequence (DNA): TGTGCCAGCAGCTCAGAGGGCCATCAAGAGACCCAGTACTTC.

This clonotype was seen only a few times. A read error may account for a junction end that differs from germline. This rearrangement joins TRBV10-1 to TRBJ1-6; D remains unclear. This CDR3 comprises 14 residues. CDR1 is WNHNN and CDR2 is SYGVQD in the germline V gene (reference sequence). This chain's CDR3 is CWREADLYNSPLHF. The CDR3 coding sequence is TGTTGGAGGGAGGCGGACCTCTATAATTCACCCCTCCACTTT.

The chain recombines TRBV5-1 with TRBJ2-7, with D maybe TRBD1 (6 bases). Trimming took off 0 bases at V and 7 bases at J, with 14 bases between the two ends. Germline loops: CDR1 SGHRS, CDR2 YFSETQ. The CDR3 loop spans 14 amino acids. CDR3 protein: CASSLAAGAEEQYF. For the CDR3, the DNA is TGCGCCAGCAGCTTGGCTGCAGGGGCGGAAGAGCAGTACTTC.

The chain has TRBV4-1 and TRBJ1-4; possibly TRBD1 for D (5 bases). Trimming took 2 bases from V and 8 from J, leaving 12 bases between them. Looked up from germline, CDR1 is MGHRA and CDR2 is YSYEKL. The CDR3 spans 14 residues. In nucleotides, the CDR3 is TGCGCCAGCAGCCAAAAGACCTGGGGGGAAAAACTGTTTTTT. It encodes CASSQKTWGEKLFF.

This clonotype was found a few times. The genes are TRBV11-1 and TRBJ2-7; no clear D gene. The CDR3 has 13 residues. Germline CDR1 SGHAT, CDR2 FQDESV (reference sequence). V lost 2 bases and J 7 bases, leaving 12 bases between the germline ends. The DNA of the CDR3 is TGTGCCAGCAGCTTACGGCACCTCTCTGAGCAGTACTTC. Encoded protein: CASSLRHLSEQYF.

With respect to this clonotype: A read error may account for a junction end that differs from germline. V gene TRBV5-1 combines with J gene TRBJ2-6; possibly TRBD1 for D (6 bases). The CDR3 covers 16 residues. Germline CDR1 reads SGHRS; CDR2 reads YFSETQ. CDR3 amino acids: CASSLYGGSGTNVLTF. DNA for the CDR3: TGCGCCAGCAGCTTATATGGGGGCTCTGGGACCAACGTCCTGACTTTC.

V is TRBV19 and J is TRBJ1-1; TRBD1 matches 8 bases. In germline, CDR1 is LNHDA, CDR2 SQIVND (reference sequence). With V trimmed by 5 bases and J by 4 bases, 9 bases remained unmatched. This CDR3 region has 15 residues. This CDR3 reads CASSFLTGAGTEAFF. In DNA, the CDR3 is TGTGCCAGTAGTTTCCTGACAGGGGCCGGCACTGAAGCTTTCTTT.

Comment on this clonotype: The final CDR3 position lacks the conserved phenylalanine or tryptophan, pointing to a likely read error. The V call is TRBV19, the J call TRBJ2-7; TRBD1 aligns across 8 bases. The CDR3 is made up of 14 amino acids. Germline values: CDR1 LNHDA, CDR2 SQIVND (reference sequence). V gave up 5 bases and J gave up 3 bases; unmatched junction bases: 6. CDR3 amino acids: CASSSGQGSYEQYS. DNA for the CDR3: TGTGCCAGTAGTTCCGGACAGGGAAGCTACGAGCAGTACTCC.

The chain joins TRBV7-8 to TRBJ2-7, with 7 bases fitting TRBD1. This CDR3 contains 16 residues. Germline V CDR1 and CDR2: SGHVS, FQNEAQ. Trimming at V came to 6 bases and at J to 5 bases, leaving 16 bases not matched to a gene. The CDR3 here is CASRGQVPFGMNEQYF. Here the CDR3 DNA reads TGTGCCAGCAGAGGACAGGTGCCTTTTGGTATGAACGAGCAGTACTTC.

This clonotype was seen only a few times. The CDR3 sequence: CSARDSFASRNTIYF. CDR3 in DNA: TGCAGTGCTAGAGATAGCTTTGCGAGTCGAAACACCATATATTTT. V gene TRBV20-1 combines with J gene TRBJ1-3; D unresolved. This CDR3 has 15 residues. CDR1 is DFQATT, CDR2 SNEGSKA, per germline (reference sequence). V lost 0 bases, J lost 5 bases, and 14 bases lay in between.

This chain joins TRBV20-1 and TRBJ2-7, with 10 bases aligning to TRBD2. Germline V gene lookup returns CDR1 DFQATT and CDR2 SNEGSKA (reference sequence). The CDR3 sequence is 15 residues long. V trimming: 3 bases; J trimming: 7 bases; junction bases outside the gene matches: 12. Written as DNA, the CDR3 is TGCAGTGCTAGGACCGGGACTAGCGCTTCTACGGAGCAGTACTTC. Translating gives CSARTGTSASTEQYF.

Written as DNA, the CDR3 is TGTGCCAGCAGCCCGTTTACAGTCTCTGGAAACACCATATATTTT. This encodes CASSPFTVSGNTIYF. The chain combines TRBV7-9 with TRBJ1-3; D uncertain. The CDR3 contains 15 residues. V lost 5 bases and J 0 bases, leaving 11 bases between the germline ends. The germline gives CDR1 SEHNR, CDR2 FQNEAQ (reference sequence).

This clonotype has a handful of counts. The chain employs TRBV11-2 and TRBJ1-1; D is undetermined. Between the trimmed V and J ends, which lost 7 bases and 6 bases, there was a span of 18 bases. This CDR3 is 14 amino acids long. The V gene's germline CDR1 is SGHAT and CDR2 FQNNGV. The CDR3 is CASKYNSRTAEAFF. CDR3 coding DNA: TGTGCCAGCAAGTATAACAGCCGAACTGCTGAAGCTTTCTTT.

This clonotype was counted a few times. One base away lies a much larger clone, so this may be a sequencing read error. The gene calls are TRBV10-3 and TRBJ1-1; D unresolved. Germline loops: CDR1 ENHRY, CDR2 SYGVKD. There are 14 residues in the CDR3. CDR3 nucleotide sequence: TGTGCCAGCAGTTACGGAACCCAGAACACTGAAGCTTTCTTT. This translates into CASSYGTQNTEAFF.

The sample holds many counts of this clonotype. The DNA for the CDR3 is TGTGCCAGCAGCTTCCCGGCAGGGACCACTGAAGCTTTCTTT. This codes for CASSFPAGTTEAFF. This chain links TRBV7-9 with TRBJ1-1, with D possibly matching TRBD1 (5 bases). Germline V gene data show CDR1 as SEHNR and CDR2 as FQNEAQ (reference sequence). The V end was cut by 3 bases, the J end by 4 bases, with 12 bases between. The CDR3 is 14 amino acids.

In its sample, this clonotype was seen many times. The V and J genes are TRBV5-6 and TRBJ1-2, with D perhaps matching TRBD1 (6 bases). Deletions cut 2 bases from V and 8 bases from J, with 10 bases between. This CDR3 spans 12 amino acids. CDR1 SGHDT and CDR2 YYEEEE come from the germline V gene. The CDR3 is CASSFGDRGYTF. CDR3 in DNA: TGTGCCAGCAGCTTCGGAGACAGGGGCTACACCTTC.

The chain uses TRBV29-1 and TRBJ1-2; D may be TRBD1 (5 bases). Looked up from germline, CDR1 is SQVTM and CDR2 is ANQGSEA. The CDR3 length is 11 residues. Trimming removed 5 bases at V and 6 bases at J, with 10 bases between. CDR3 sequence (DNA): TGCAGCGTTCGGGCGGGGGATGGCTACACCTTC. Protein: CSVRAGDGYTF. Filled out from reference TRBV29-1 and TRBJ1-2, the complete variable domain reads SAVISQKPSRDICQRGTSLTIQCQVDSQVTMMFWYRQQPGQSLTLIATANQGSEATYESGFVIDKFPISRPNLTFSTLTVSNMSPEDSSIYLCSVRAGDGYTFGSGTRLTVV.

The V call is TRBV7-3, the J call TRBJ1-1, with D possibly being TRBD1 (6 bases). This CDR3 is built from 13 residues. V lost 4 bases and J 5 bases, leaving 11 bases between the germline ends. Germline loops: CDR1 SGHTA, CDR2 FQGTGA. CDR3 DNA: TGTGCCAGCAGCTCAGGGGTAGAGACTGAAGCTTTCTTT. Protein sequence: CASSSGVETEAFF.

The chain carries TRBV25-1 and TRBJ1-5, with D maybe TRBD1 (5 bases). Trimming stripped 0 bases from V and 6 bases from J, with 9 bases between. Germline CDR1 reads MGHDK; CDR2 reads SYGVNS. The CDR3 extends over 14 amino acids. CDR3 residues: CASSEYREGQPQHF. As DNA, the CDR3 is TGTGCCAGCAGTGAATACAGGGAGGGTCAGCCCCAGCATTTT.

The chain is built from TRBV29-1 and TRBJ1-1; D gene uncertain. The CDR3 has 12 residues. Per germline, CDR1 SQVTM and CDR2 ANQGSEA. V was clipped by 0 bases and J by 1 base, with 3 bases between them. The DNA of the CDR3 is TGCAGCGTTGAAGAGAGGAACACTGAAGCTTTCTTT. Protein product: CSVEERNTEAFF.

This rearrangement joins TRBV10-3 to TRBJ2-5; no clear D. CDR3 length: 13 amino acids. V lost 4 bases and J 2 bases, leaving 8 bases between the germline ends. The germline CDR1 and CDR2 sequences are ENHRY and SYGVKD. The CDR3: CAISGGIQETQYF. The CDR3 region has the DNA TGTGCCATCAGTGGGGGAATTCAAGAGACCCAGTACTTC.

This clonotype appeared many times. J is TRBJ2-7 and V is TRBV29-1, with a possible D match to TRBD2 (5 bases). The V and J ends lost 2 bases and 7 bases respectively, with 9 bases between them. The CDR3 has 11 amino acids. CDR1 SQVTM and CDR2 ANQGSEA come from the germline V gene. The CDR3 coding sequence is TGCAGCGTTGAATTTAGCGAGGAGCAGTACTTC. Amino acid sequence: CSVEFSEEQYF.

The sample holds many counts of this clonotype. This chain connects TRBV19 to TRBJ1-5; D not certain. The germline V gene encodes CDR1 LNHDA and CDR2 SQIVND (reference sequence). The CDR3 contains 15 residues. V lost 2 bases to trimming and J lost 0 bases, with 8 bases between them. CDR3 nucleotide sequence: TGTGCCAGTAGTATAAGCAGTCATAGCAATCAGCCCCAGCATTTT. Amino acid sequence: CASSISSHSNQPQHF.

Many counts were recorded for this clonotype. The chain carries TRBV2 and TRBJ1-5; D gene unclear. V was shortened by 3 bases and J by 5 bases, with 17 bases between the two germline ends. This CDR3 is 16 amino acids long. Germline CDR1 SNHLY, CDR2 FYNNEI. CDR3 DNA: TGTGCCAGCAGTGAGTGGGGATTCAGAGTCGATCAGCCCCAGCATTTT. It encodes CASSEWGFRVDQPQHF.

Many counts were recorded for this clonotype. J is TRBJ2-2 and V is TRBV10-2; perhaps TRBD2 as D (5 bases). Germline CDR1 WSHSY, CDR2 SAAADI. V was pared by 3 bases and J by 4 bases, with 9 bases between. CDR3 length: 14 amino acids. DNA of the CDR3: TGCGCCAGCAGTGACGCGGGCCCCACCGGGGAGCTGTTTTTT. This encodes CASSDAGPTGELFF.

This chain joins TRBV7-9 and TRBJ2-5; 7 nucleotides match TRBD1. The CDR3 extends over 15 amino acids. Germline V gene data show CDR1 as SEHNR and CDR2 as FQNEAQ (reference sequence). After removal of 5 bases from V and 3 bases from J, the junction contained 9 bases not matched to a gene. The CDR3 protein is CASSPGRGIEETQYF. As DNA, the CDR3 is TGTGCCAGCAGCCCCGGCAGGGGGATTGAAGAGACCCAGTACTTC. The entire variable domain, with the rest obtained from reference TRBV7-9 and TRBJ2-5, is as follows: DTGVSQNPRHKITKRGQNVTFRCDPISEHNRLYWYRQTLGQGPEFLTYFQNEAQLEKSRLLSDRFSAERPKGSFSTLEIQRTEQGDSAMYLCASSPGRGIEETQYFGPGTRLLVL.

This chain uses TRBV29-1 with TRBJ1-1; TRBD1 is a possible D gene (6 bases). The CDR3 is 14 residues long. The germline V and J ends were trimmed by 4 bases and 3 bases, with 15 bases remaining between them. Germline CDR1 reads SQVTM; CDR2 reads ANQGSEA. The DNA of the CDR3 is TGCAGCGTTGTCCCCTCGGGGGGCCACACTGAAGCTTTCTTT. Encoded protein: CSVVPSGGHTEAFF.

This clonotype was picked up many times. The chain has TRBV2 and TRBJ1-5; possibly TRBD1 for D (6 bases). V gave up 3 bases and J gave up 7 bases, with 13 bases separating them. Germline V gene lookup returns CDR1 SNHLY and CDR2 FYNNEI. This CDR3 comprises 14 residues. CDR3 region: CASSEGGGAQPQHF. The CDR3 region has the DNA TGTGCCAGCAGTGAGGGCGGGGGCGCCCAGCCCCAGCATTTT.